The sequence of this T cell receptor (beta chain) was determined in a study of blood T cell repertoires in COVID-19. Looking at the study overall: Samples of COVID-19 (acute and convalescent) were obtained from the United States, Italy and Spain.

The germline gives CDR1 LNHDA, CDR2 SQIVND (reference sequence). The ends were cut back, 1 base at V and 0 bases at J, with 15 bases in the middle. The CDR3 spans 17 residues. The assay was immunoSEQ multiplex PCR, and TCRdb's table has in-frame clones only and misses some. The table has about 59,000 clones, roughly 87% seen once; the top ten hold 5% to 6.5%. The source is a man older than 75 in a cohort sampled during active COVID-19. The rearrangement links TRBV19 to TRBJ1-2, with TRBD1 as a possible D gene (6 bases). The specimen sequenced was peripheral blood. CDR3 nucleotides: TGTGCCAGTAGTATAGGAGTGGCAGGGGCCTCTAACTATGGCTACACCTTC. Amino acids: CASSIGVAGASNYGYTF.